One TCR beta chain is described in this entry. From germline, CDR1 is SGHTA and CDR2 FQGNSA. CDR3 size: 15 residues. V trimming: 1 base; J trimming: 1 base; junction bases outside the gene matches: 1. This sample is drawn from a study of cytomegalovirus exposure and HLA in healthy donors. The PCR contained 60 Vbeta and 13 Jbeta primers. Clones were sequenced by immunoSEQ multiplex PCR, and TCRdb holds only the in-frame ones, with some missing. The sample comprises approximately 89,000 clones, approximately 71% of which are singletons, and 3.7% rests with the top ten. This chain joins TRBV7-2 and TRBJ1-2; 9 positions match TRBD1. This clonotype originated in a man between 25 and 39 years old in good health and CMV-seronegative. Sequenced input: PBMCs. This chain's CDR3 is CASSLGQGVNYGYTF. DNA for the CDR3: TGTGCCAGCAGCTTAGGACAGGGGGTTAACTATGGCTACACCTTC.